The 11 T cell receptor beta chains in this list originate from one sample, sequenced in a study of T cell changes during pregnancy in multiple sclerosis. Generated by immunoSEQ multiplex PCR, the TCRdb table keeps only in-frame clones and is missing some. The table lists approximately 65,000 clones, roughly nine tenths of them singletons. The sequenced sample was CD4+ T cells from peripheral blood mononuclear cells, obtained in the first trimester of pregnancy. The source is a female donor with multiple sclerosis, enrolled in a pregnancy study.

The gene calls are TRBV5-1 and TRBJ2-6, with D tentatively TRBD1 (6 bases). Germline CDR1 reads SGHRS; CDR2 reads YFSETQ. The CDR3 runs to 15 residues. V dropped 3 bases and J dropped 0 bases, with 7 bases sitting between them. Here the CDR3 reads CASSSQGSGANVLTF. DNA of the CDR3: TGCGCCAGCAGCTCACAGGGCTCTGGGGCCAACGTCCTGACTTTC.

This sequence joins TRBV7-2 and TRBJ1-2, with TRBD1 matching over 8 bases. With 6 bases clipped from V and 12 bases from J, the junction kept 9 bases outside the gene matches. In germline, CDR1 is SGHTA, CDR2 FQGNSA. CDR3 length: 12 residues. The CDR3 coding sequence is TGTGCCAGCAGTGGACAGGGAACAGTCCACACCTTC. Translation gives CASSGQGTVHTF.

The V and J genes are TRBV6-1 and TRBJ1-1; 9 bases fit TRBD1. Losses at the gene ends were 7 bases for V and 4 bases for J; bases not matched to a gene: 10. Germline V gene sequence: CDR1 MNHNS, CDR2 SASEGT. The CDR3 loop spans 15 amino acids. The CDR3 is CASIGWDRDVTEAFF. CDR3 DNA sequence: TGTGCCAGCATAGGGTGGGACAGGGACGTCACTGAAGCTTTCTTT.

Comments on this clone: Its ends do not fully match the called genes, so a read error is possible. In DNA form, the CDR3 reads TGTGCCAGCAGCCCGCGATTTGGACACTCGGTCTTC. It encodes CASSPRFGHSVF. The chain joins TRBV6-5 to TRBJ1-2, with TRBD1 as a possible D gene (5 bases). Germline CDR1 and CDR2: MNHEY and SVGAGI. CDR3 length equals 12 residues.

V gene TRBV7-2 combines with J gene TRBJ2-7, with 14 bases lining up with TRBD2. V was pared by 4 bases and J by 0 bases, with 2 bases of the junction left unmatched. The CDR3 loop spans 16 amino acids. Germline CDR1 SGHTA, CDR2 FQGNSA. CDR3 sequence reads: CASSWTSGGSSYEQYF. The CDR3 DNA reads as TGTGCCAGCAGCTGGACTAGCGGGGGGAGCTCCTACGAGCAGTACTTC.

V usage is TRBV2 and J usage is TRBJ1-3, with TRBD1 identical over 7 bases. V dropped 6 bases and J dropped 0; count of bases not matched to a gene: 5. The CDR3 totals 15 residues. Per germline, CDR1 SNHLY and CDR2 FYNNEI. Here the CDR3 DNA reads TGTGCCAGCAGGGGACAGCTTTCCTCTGGAAACACCATATATTTT. It codes for CASRGQLSSGNTIYF. Drawing the rest from reference TRBV2 and TRBJ1-3, the complete variable domain is EPEVTQTPSHQVTQMGQEVILRCVPISNHLYFYWYRQILGQKVEFLVSFYNNEISEKSEIFDDQFSVERPDGSNFTLKIRSTKLEDSAMYFCASRGQLSSGNTIYFGEGSWLTVV.

CDR3 bases: TGTGCCAGTAGTATATTAACTAGCGGGGGGGCCCGGAAGTTCTTC. This sequence encodes CASSILTSGGARKFF. This chain uses TRBV19 with TRBJ2-1; 13 positions match TRBD2. Trimming removed 2 bases from V and 14 bases from J; junction bases left unmatched: 9. The germline V gene has CDR1 LNHDA and CDR2 SQIVND (reference sequence). The CDR3 is 15 residues long.

The chain links TRBV29-1 to TRBJ2-1; a possible D gene is TRBD1 (6 bases). Between the trimmed V and J ends, which lost 8 bases and 8 bases, there was a span of 16 bases. Germline V gene sequence: CDR1 SQVTM, CDR2 ANQGSEA. The CDR3 totals 12 residues. DNA of the CDR3: TGCAGCTCCCAAAAGGGGGTGGATGAGCAGTTCTTC. Translated: CSSQKGVDEQFF.

The chain is built from TRBV30 and TRBJ1-4; the match to TRBD1 covers 8 bases. The CDR3 is made up of 12 amino acids. Germline V CDR1 and CDR2: GTSNPN, SVGIG (reference sequence). Trimming took 8 bases from V and 8 from J; bases not matched to a gene: 7. The CDR3 DNA is TGTGCCGGGGGACAGGTTAACGAAAAACTGTTTTTT. This sequence encodes CAGGQVNEKLFF.

The rearrangement links TRBV19 to TRBJ1-2, with unresolved D. This CDR3 contains 13 residues. V lost 3 bases, J lost 4 bases, and 9 bases lay in between. Germline values: CDR1 LNHDA, CDR2 SQIVND (reference sequence). CDR3 coding DNA: TGTGCCAGTAGTATGAGGGAAAGCTATGGCTACACCTTC. It specifies CASSMRESYGYTF.

This chain joins TRBV7-3 and TRBJ1-3; 11 bases agree with TRBD1. The V and J ends lost 3 bases and 7 bases, in that order; junction bases with no gene match: 5. This CDR3 region has 15 residues. Germline V gene data show CDR1 as SGHTA and CDR2 as FQGTGA. CDR3 residues: CASSLDRGLGNTIYF. DNA of the CDR3: TGTGCCAGCAGCTTGGACAGGGGGCTAGGGAACACCATATATTTT.